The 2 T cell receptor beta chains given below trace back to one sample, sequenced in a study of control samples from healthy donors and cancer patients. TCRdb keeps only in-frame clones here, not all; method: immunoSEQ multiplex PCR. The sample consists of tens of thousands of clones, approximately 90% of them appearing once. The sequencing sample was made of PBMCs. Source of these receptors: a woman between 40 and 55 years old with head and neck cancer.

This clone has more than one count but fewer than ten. CDR3 sequence: CASSQGGNGEDEQYF. Here the CDR3 DNA reads TGTGCCAGCAGCCAAGGGGGAAACGGGGAGGACGAGCAGTACTTC. The chain carries TRBV14 and TRBJ2-7; D might be TRBD2 (6 bases). The CDR3 sequence is 15 residues long. CDR1 and CDR2 from the germline V gene are SGHDN and FVKESK. V lost 1 base, J lost 5 bases, and 15 bases lay in between. Combining the CDR3 with reference TRBV14 and TRBJ2-7 gives the whole variable domain EAGVTQFPSHSVIEKGQTVTLRCDPISGHDNLYWYRRVMGKEIKFLLHFVKESKQDESGMPNNRFLAERTGGTYSTLKVQPAELEDSGVYFCASSQGGNGEDEQYFGPGTRLTVT.

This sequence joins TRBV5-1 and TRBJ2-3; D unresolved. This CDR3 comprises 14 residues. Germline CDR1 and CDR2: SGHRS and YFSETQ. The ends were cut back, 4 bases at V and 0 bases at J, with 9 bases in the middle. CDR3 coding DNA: TGCGCCAGCAGCGGGGATGGGAGCACAGATACGCAGTATTTT. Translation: CASSGDGSTDTQYF.